This T cell receptor (beta chain) was retrieved from a study of control samples from healthy donors and cancer patients. Assay used: immunoSEQ multiplex PCR; TCRdb lists only in-frame clones, some missing. The data hold around 80,000 clones, with 70% to 90% observed a single time. The CDR3 runs 14 residues. The germline CDR1 and CDR2 sequences are SGHNT and YYREEE (reference sequence). V was clipped by 5 bases and J by 5 bases, with 13 bases between them. The sequenced sample was blood. The receptor was isolated from a woman aged 50 to 65 in good health. The chain couples TRBV5-4 to TRBJ1-4, with a tentative D call TRBD1 (6 bases). CDR3 sequence (DNA): TGTGCCAGCAGAATGGACAGTAGCAATGAAAAACTGTTTTTT. Its translation is CASRMDSSNEKLFF.